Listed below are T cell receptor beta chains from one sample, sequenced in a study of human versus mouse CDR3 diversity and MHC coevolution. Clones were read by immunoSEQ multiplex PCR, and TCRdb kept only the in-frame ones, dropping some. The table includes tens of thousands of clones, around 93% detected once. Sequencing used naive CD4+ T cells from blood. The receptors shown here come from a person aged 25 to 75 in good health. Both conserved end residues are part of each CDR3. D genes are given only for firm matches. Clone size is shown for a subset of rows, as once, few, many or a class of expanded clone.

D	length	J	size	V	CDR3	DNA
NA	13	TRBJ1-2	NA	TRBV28	CASIQRRTAGYTF	TGTGCCAGCATCCAGAGACGGACAGCTGGCTACACCTTC
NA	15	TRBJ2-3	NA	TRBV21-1	CASSKPGQGADTQYF	TGTGCCAGCAGCAAACCGGGACAGGGGGCAGATACGCAGTATTTT
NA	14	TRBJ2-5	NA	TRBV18	CASSPARGQETQYF	TGTGCCAGCTCACCGGCGCGAGGACAAGAGACCCAGTACTTC
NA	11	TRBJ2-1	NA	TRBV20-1	CSATQTDEQFF	TGCAGTGCCACCCAGACAGACGAGCAGTTCTTC
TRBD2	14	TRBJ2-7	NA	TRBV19	CATKEGTSFDEQYF	TGTGCCACCAAAGAAGGGACTAGTTTCGACGAGCAGTACTTC
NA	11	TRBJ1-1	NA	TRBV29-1	CSALPPTEAFF	TGCAGCGCCCTACCGCCCACTGAAGCTTTCTTT
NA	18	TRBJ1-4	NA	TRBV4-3	CASSPHGLETAPGEKLFF	TGCGCCAGCAGCCCCCACGGATTAGAGACAGCGCCTGGGGAAAAACTGTTTTTT
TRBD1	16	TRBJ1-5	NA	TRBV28	CASSLGGQGSNQPQHF	TGTGCCAGCAGTTTAGGAGGACAGGGGTCAAATCAGCCCCAGCATTTT
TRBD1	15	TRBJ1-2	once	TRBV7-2	CASERTGEANYGYTF	TGTGCCAGCGAACGGACAGGGGAAGCTAACTATGGCTACACCTTC
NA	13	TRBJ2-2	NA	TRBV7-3	CASSFQGTGELFF	TGTGCCAGCAGCTTCCAGGGGACCGGGGAGCTGTTTTTT
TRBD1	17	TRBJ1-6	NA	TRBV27	CASSSKTGPFYNSPLHF	TGTGCCAGCAGTTCGAAGACAGGGCCCTTCTATAATTCACCCCTCCACTTT
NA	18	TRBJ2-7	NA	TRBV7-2	CASSSGGGSGGNSYEQYF	TGTGCCAGCAGCTCGGGTGGTGGCTCAGGGGGGAACTCCTACGAGCAGTACTTC
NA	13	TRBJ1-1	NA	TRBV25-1	CASAGVGGTEAFF	TGTGCCAGCGCCGGTGTCGGAGGCACTGAAGCTTTCTTT
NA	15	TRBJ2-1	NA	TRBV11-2	CASSPVSGFYNEQFF	TGTGCCAGCAGCCCCGTGTCGGGGTTCTACAATGAGCAGTTCTTC
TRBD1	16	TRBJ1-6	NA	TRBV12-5	CASGLVTGAVNSPLHF	TGTGCTAGTGGTTTGGTAACAGGGGCCGTCAATTCACCCCTCCACTTT
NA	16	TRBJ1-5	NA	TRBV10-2	CASSEQGRAGYQPQHF	TGCGCCAGCAGTGAGCAGGGCAGGGCCGGTTATCAGCCCCAGCATTTT
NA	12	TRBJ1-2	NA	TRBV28	CASSPQDYGYTF	TGTGCCAGCAGTCCACAGGACTATGGCTACACCTTC
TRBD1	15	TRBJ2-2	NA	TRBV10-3	CASTGTGIGTGELFF	TGTGCCTCCACCGGGACAGGGATAGGCACCGGGGAGCTGTTTTTT
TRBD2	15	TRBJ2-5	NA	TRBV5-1	CASSRRTSGGETQYF	TGCGCCAGCAGCCGGCGGACTAGCGGGGGTGAGACCCAGTACTTC
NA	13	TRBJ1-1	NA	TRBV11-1	CASSLTGWTEAFF	TGTGCCAGCAGCTTGACAGGTTGGACTGAAGCTTTCTTT
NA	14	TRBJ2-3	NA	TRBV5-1	CASATRESTDTQYF	TGCGCCAGCGCTACCCGGGAGAGTACCGATACGCAGTATTTT
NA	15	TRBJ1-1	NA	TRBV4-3	CASSQDLEGGTEAFF	TGCGCCAGCAGCCAAGATCTCGAGGGTGGGACTGAAGCTTTCTTT
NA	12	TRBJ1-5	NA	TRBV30	CAWSVPGGPQHF	TGTGCCTGGAGTGTACCCGGAGGGCCCCAGCATTTT
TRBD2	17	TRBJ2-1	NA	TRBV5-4	CASSIPSGGTRGNEQFF	TGTGCCAGCAGCATCCCTAGCGGGGGTACCCGGGGCAATGAGCAGTTCTTC
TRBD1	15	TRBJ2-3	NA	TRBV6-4	CASAPEGQGARTQYF	TGTGCCAGCGCCCCTGAGGGACAGGGGGCTCGTACGCAGTATTTT
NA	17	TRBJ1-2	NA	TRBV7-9	CASSLELLTGANYGYTF	TGTGCCAGCAGCTTAGAACTTCTGACAGGAGCTAACTATGGCTACACCTTC
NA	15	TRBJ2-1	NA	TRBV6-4	CASSEGLGSYNEQFF	TGTGCCAGCAGTGAAGGTCTCGGGAGCTACAATGAGCAGTTCTTC
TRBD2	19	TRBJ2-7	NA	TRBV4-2	CASSQDPGAGSGRTYEQYF	TGTGCCAGCAGCCAAGATCCAGGGGCGGGGAGCGGGAGGACCTACGAGCAGTACTTC
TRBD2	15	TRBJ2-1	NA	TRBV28	CASSLRASGSNEQFF	TGTGCCAGCAGTCTTAGGGCTAGCGGGTCCAATGAGCAGTTCTTC
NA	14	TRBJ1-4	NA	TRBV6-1	CASSEGGRAEKLFF	TGTGCCAGCAGTGAGGGGGGGCGGGCTGAAAAACTGTTTTTT
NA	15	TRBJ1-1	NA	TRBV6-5	CASSYLTGLGTEAFF	TGTGCCAGCAGTTACTTGACAGGCCTTGGGACTGAAGCTTTCTTT
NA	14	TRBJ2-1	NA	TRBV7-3	CASSPRRSYNEQFF	TGTGCCAGCAGCCCGCGGCGGTCCTACAATGAGCAGTTCTTC
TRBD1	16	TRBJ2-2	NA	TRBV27	CASSLKGTGLTGELFF	TGTGCCAGCAGTTTAAAAGGGACAGGATTAACCGGGGAGCTGTTTTTT
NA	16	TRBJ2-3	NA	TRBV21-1	CASSNQGGVSADTQYF	TGTGCCAGCAGCAATCAGGGGGGAGTGTCCGCAGATACGCAGTATTTT
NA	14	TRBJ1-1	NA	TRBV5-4	CASSRGGENTEAFF	TGTGCCAGCAGCAGAGGGGGGGAGAACACTGAAGCTTTCTTT
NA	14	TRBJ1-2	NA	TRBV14	CASSQDLRLYGYTF	TGTGCCAGCAGCCAAGACCTGAGACTCTATGGCTACACCTTC
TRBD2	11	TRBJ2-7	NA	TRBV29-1	CSVVAGYEQYF	TGCAGCGTGGTAGCGGGCTACGAGCAGTACTTC
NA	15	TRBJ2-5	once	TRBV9	CASSVVPGGRETQYF	TGTGCCAGCAGCGTAGTTCCCGGAGGTCGGGAGACCCAGTACTTC
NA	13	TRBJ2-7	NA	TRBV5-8	CASSLWANYEQYF	TGTGCCAGCAGCTTGTGGGCCAACTACGAGCAGTACTTC
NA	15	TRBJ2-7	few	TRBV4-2	CASSQDWSVPYEQYF	TGTGCCAGCAGCCAAGATTGGAGCGTACCCTACGAGCAGTACTTC
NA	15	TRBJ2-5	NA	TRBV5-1	CASSFASYSQETQYF	TGCGCCAGCAGCTTCGCCAGTTATTCCCAAGAGACCCAGTACTTC
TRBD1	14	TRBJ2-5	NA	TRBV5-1	CASSSSTGKETQYF	TGCGCCAGCAGCTCTTCGACAGGGAAAGAGACCCAGTACTTC
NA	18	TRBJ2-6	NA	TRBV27	CASSENGLISTGANVLTF	TGTGCCAGCAGTGAAAATGGACTAATCTCCACTGGGGCCAACGTCCTGACTTTC
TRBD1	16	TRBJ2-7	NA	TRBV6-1	CASSERSDRVPYEQYF	TGTGCCAGCAGTGAACGATCGGACAGGGTCCCATACGAGCAGTACTTC
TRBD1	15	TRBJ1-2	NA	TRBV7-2	CASSTRTGLAYGYTF	TGTGCCAGCAGCACGCGGACAGGGTTGGCCTATGGCTACACCTTC
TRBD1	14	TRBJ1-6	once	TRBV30	CAWSFGQGAEPLHF	TGTGCCTGGAGTTTCGGACAGGGGGCTGAACCCCTCCACTTT
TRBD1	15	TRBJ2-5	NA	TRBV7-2	CASSLTRGFAETQYF	TGTGCCAGCAGCTTAACCAGGGGGTTTGCGGAGACCCAGTACTTC
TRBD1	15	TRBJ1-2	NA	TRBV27	CASRYQGAPLAGYTF	TGTGCCAGCAGATATCAGGGGGCGCCTCTCGCTGGCTACACCTTC
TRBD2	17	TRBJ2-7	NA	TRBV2	CASRRYRAAGGPDEQYF	TGTGCCAGCAGGAGGTACAGGGCAGCGGGAGGGCCTGACGAGCAGTACTTC
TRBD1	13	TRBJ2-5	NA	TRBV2	CASARTGRETQYF	TGTGCCAGCGCCAGGACAGGGCGAGAGACCCAGTACTTC
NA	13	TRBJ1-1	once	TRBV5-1	CASSLEGGTEAFF	TGCGCCAGCAGCTTGGAGGGGGGGACTGAAGCTTTCTTT
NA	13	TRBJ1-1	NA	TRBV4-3	CASSHEHNTEAFF	TGCGCCAGCAGCCATGAACATAACACTGAAGCTTTCTTT